This T cell receptor beta chain is drawn from a study of blood T cell dynamics during melanoma immunotherapy. The J segment lost 0 bases and the V segment lost 4 bases, leaving 6 bases of the junction unmatched. The CDR3 sequence is 15 residues long. Germline CDR1 SGDLS, CDR2 YYNGEE. Study-wide findings and caveats: The most clonal sorted CD8+ subset, immune-effector cells, was closest to cell-free DNA CDR3 sequences.

The assay received all extracted DNA from sorted CD8+ subsets. The repertoire was sequenced with immunoSEQ multiplex PCR; TCRdb's copy has only in-frame clones and lacks some. Of fewer than 20,000 clones listed, 94% were seen once; the top ten hold 0.21%. Points on this clone: Its antigen is as yet unknown.

The time point denotes: week 3, after first cycle of checkpoint inhibitor. Response was assessed by RECIST 1.1 at 12 weeks, except a couple of rapid progressors. This TCR derives from a human donor with melanoma. The sequencing used effector memory CD8+ T cells from blood, collected from a patient treated with checkpoint blockade. This chain joins TRBV9 and TRBJ1-1; 7 positions match TRBD1. The CDR3 region has the DNA TGTGCCAGCAGCCCAGGGGGACAACTGAACACTGAAGCTTTCTTT. It codes for CASSPGGQLNTEAFF. Full variable domain (missing parts from reference TRBV9 and TRBJ1-1): DSGVTQTPKHLITATGQRVTLRCSPRSGDLSVYWYQQSLDQGLQFLIQYYNGEERAKGNILERFSAQQFPDLHSELNLSSLELGDSALYFCASSPGGQLNTEAFFGQGTRLTVV.